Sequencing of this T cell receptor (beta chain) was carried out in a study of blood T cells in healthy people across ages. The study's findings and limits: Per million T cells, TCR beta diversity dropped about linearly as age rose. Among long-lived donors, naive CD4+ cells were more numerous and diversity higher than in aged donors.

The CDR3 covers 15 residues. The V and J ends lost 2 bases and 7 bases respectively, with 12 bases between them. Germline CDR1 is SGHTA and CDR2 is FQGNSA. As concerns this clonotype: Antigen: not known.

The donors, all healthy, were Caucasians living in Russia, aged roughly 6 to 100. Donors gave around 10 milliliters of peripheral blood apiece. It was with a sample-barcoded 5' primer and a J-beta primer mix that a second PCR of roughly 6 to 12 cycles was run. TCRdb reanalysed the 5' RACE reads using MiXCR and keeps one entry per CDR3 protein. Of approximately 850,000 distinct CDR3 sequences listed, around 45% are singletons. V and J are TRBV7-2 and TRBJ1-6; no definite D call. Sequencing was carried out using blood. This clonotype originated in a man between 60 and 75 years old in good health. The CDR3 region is CASSLNRADNSPLHF. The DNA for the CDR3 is TGTGCCAGCAGCTTAAACCGGGCCGACAATTCACCCCTCCACTTT. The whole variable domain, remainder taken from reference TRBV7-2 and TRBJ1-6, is GAGVSQSPSNKVTEKGKDVELRCDPISGHTALYWYRQSLGQGLEFLIYFQGNSAPDKSGLPSDRFSAERTGGSVSTLTIQRTQQEDSAVYLCASSLNRADNSPLHFGNGTRLTVT.